This T cell receptor (beta chain) was sequenced for a study of T cells in Graves' hyperthyroidism and ophthalmopathy. Amplification targeted TCR beta CDR3 regions from RNA transcripts. HTBI primers were employed in a first-round RT-PCR of the TCR CDR3. In TCRdb, the multiplex PCR reads were re-called with MiXCR into one record per CDR3 protein. The profile shows fewer than 900,000 distinct CDR3 sequences, approximately 18% of them singletons. This clonotype was counted at least ten times. Hyperthyroidism, newly diagnosed and lasting under 2 months, affected patients aged 18 to 65. Orbital computed tomography, thyroid ultrasound, serum thyroxine and TRAb, and clinical symptoms together informed the diagnoses. Germline loops: CDR1 MGHRA, CDR2 YSYEKL. The ends lost 4 bases at V and 7 bases at J; junction bases unmatched: 15. The CDR3 spans 16 residues.

The source is a woman aged 45-65 years with Graves' hyperthyroidism that later progressed to Graves' ophthalmopathy. Material for sequencing was blood. The chain carries TRBV4-1 and TRBJ1-1; TRBD1 aligns across 7 bases. CDR3 DNA: TGCGCCAGCAGCCGCGCTGCCGGGACAGTGGGCCATGAAGCTTTCTTT. Protein product: CASSRAAGTVGHEAFF.